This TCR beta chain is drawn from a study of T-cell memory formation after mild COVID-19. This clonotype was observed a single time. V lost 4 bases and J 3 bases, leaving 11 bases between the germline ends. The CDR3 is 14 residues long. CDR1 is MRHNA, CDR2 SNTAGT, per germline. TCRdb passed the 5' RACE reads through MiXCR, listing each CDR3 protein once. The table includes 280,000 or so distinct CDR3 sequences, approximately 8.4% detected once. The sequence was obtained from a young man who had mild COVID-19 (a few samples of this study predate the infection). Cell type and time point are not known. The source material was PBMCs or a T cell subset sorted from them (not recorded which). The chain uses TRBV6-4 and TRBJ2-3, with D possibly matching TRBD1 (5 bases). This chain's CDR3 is CASSAQGRTDTQYF. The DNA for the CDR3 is TGTGCCAGCAGTGCTCAGGGTCGGACAGATACGCAGTATTTT.